Following are 26 T cell receptor beta chains from one sample sequenced in a study of CD8+CD57+ T cells in acquired aplastic anemia. TCR beta VDJ and CDR3 profiling used genomic DNA as template. TCRdb reprocessed the reads with MiXCR, giving one entry per CDR3 protein. The sample includes some 200,000 distinct CDR3 sequences, approximately 35% of them seen just once. Sequencing was carried out using sorted CD4+, CD8+, or CD8+CD57+ T cells (not recorded which) from PBMCs. These receptors originate from a human donor in good health, serving as a control.

In regard to this clonotype: A much more abundant neighbour one base away suggests this may be a read error. The V gene is TRBV20-1, the J gene TRBJ1-1; D is unresolved. The germline gives CDR1 DFQATT, CDR2 SNEGSKA (reference sequence). CDR3 length: 14 amino acids. CDR3 amino acids: CRARDPGVNTEAFF. The CDR3 DNA is TGCCGTGCTAGAGATCCTGGGGTGAACACTGAAGCTTTCTTT.

For this clonotype: An end of the junction differs from the germline gene, which may be a read error. The rearrangement links TRBV20-1 to TRBJ2-2, with D possibly matching TRBD1 (6 bases). From germline, CDR1 is DFQATT and CDR2 SNEGSKA (reference sequence). CDR3 length: 16 amino acids. The CDR3 loop is CSARWVRTVGTGEPFF. The DNA for the CDR3 is TGCAGTGCTAGATGGGTAAGGACAGTAGGCACCGGGGAGCCGTTTTTT.

This clonotype was seen at least ten times. This chain joins TRBV20-1 and TRBJ1-3; D is uncertain. Germline V gives CDR1 DFQATT, CDR2 SNEGSKA (reference sequence). CDR3 length equals 13 residues. Between the trimmed V and J ends, which lost 7 bases and 6 bases, there was a span of 16 bases. The CDR3 nucleotides are TGCAGTGTCAGGTGTGCAGGCCTAAACACCATATATTTT. This translates into CSVRCAGLNTIYF.

This chain joins TRBV11-2 and TRBJ2-3; unclear D gene. V shed 3 bases and J shed 2 bases, with 15 bases lying between them. Looked up from germline, CDR1 is SGHAT and CDR2 is FQNNGV. The CDR3 contains 16 residues. For the CDR3, the DNA is TGTGCCAGCAGCTTTCTTGTATCGGGTCCCACAGATACGCAGTATTTT. Translated, it gives CASSFLVSGPTDTQYF.

CDR3 loop: CASSLKTGTTGEKLFF. CDR3 DNA sequence: TGTGCCAGCAGCCTCAAAACCGGGACCACGGGTGAAAAACTGTTTTTT. The V and J genes are TRBV5-6 and TRBJ1-4; tentatively, D is TRBD1 (5 bases). Trimming removed 4 bases at V and 7 bases at J, with 20 bases between. The CDR3 totals 16 residues. The germline V gene has CDR1 SGHDT and CDR2 YYEEEE.

The J gene is TRBJ2-7, the V gene TRBV5-1; D unresolved. Trimming shortened V by 0 bases and J by 6 bases, and 7 bases separated the two germline ends. Germline V gene lookup returns CDR1 SGHRS and CDR2 YFSETQ. This CDR3 contains 12 residues. The CDR3 sequence is CASSLAIGEQYF. CDR3 coding DNA: TGCGCCAGCAGCTTGGCCATTGGCGAGCAGTACTTC.

There are a few counts of this clonotype. The rearrangement links TRBV5-6 to TRBJ2-3, with 12 bases lining up with TRBD1. The CDR3 sequence is 15 residues long. Trimming cost V 3 bases and J 14 bases; bases outside gene matches: 13. From germline, CDR1 is SGHDT and CDR2 YYEEEE. The DNA for the CDR3 is TGTGCCAGCAGCTCCCCCGGGGACAGGGGGCGTTTTATGTATTTT. Translating it yields CASSSPGDRGRFMYF. The full variable domain, rest sourced from reference TRBV5-6 and TRBJ2-3, is DAGVTQSPTHLIKTRGQQVTLRCSPKSGHDTVSWYQQALGQGPQFIFQYYEEEERQRGNFPDRFSGHQFPNYSSELNVNALLLGDSALYLCASSSPGDRGRFMYFGPGTRLTVL.

This chain joins TRBV11-1 and TRBJ2-5; 10 bases fit TRBD1. Germline trimming cut 4 bases from V and 3 bases from J; bases unmatched to any gene: 11. Germline V CDR1 and CDR2: SGHAT, FQDESV (reference sequence). The CDR3 has 17 residues. DNA of the CDR3: TGTGCCAGCAGCTGGGACCCCGGGACAGGGGAGAAAGAGACCCAGTACTTC. This gives the protein CASSWDPGTGEKETQYF.

This clonotype came up a few times. The CDR3 sequence: CASSHGCGQGRYTEAFF. The CDR3 region has the DNA TGTGCCAGCAGCCATGGGTGTGGGCAGGGCAGGTACACTGAAGCTTTCTTT. The chain has TRBV14 and TRBJ1-1; a weak D match, TRBD1 (5 bases). The CDR3 covers 17 residues. The V and J ends lost 3 bases and 3 bases respectively, with 20 bases between them. Germline loops: CDR1 SGHDN, CDR2 FVKESK. Based on the CDR3 plus reference TRBV14 and TRBJ1-1, the full variable domain is EAGVTQFPSHSVIEKGQTVTLRCDPISGHDNLYWYRRVMGKEIKFLLHFVKESKQDESGMPNNRFLAERTGGTYSTLKVQPAELEDSGVYFCASSHGCGQGRYTEAFFGQGTRLTVV.

A word on this clonotype: A much bigger clone sits one base away, suggesting this may be a read error. The chain has TRBV7-9 and TRBJ1-2, with D unresolved. The CDR3 has 13 residues. The germline CDR1 and CDR2 sequences are SEHNR and FQNEAQ (reference sequence). CDR3 DNA sequence: TGTGCCAGCAGCGTAGACGGGAACTGTGGCTACACCTTC. Its protein is CASSVDGNCGYTF. Looking up the rest from reference TRBV7-9 and TRBJ1-2 gives the full variable domain: DTGVSQNPRHKITKRGQNVTFRCDPISEHNRLYWYRQTLGQGPEFLTYFQNEAQLEKSRLLSDRFSAERPKGSFSTLEIQRTEQGDSAMYLCASSVDGNCGYTFGSGTRLTVV.

This clonotype has ten or more counts. The gene calls are TRBV7-2 and TRBJ1-1; D is ambiguous. Trimming removed 1 base at V and 1 base at J, with 4 bases between. CDR3 size: 13 residues. The V gene's germline CDR1 is SGHTA and CDR2 FQGNSA. Here the CDR3 DNA reads TGTGCCAGCAGCTTAGAGGGGAACACTGAAGCTTTCTTT. As protein: CASSLEGNTEAFF.

The rearrangement joins TRBV15 to TRBJ2-5; D unclear. The CDR3 extends over 15 amino acids. The V gene lost 0 bases and the J gene lost 2 bases, with 10 bases spanning the gap. Germline CDR1 is LNHNV and CDR2 is YYDKDF (reference sequence). The CDR3 spells CATSREWQSQETQYF. In DNA, the CDR3 is TGTGCCACCAGCAGAGAGTGGCAGTCTCAAGAGACCCAGTACTTC. Drawing the rest from reference TRBV15 and TRBJ2-5, the complete variable domain is DAMVIQNPRYQVTQFGKPVTLSCSQTLNHNVMYWYQQKSSQAPKLLFHYYDKDFNNEADTPDNFQSRRPNTSFCFLDIRSPGLGDTAMYLCATSREWQSQETQYFGPGTRLLVL.

The rearrangement joins TRBV2 to TRBJ1-2; 10 bases fit TRBD1. Germline lookup yields CDR1 SNHLY and CDR2 FYNNEI. This CDR3 has 15 amino acids. J was trimmed by 4 bases and V by 8 bases; bases with no gene match: 10. For the CDR3, the DNA is TGTGCCAGCGAGTTTGGAGGGACAGGGGTCTATGGCTACACCTTC. It translates to CASEFGGTGVYGYTF.

As DNA, the CDR3 is TGTGCCAGCAGCCAGACAGGGGGCACGACTGAAGCTTTCTTT. Protein product: CASSQTGGTTEAFF. The V and J genes are TRBV6-1 and TRBJ1-1; 10 bases map to TRBD1. The J segment lost 5 bases and the V segment lost 6 bases, leaving 6 bases of the junction unmatched. Germline CDR1 and CDR2: MNHNS and SASEGT. The CDR3 is 14 residues long.

The chain combines TRBV25-1 with TRBJ1-6; the D is unclear. Germline V gene lookup returns CDR1 MGHDK and CDR2 SYGVNS. V lost 8 bases, J lost 7 bases, and 9 bases lay in between. CDR3 length equals 12 residues. The CDR3 loop is CASGPRNSPLHF. The CDR3 nucleotides read TGTGCCAGCGGGCCGAGAAATTCACCCCTCCACTTT.

V is TRBV14 and J is TRBJ2-5, with D possibly TRBD2 on 6 matching bases. In germline, CDR1 is SGHDN, CDR2 FVKESK. V gave up 4 bases and J gave up 7 bases, with 22 bases separating them. The CDR3 length is 16 residues. In DNA, the CDR3 is TGTGCCAGCAGCCCAGCCGGGGGTGAAGGGCTTCGGACCCAGTACTTC. This sequence encodes CASSPAGGEGLRTQYF.

The chain recombines TRBV24-1 with TRBJ2-7; TRBD2 agrees at 11 bases. Germline V gives CDR1 KGHDR, CDR2 SFDVKD. CDR3 length equals 14 residues. The trim removed 7 bases at V and 2 bases at J, leaving 3 bases unmatched. In nucleotides, the CDR3 is TGTGCCACCAGCCTGGGACTAGCGGCCTACGAGCAGTACTTC. This codes for CATSLGLAAYEQYF.

The chain joins TRBV6-5 to TRBJ1-1, with 8 bases that match TRBD1. CDR3 length: 16 amino acids. Trimming cost V 0 bases and J 1 base; bases outside gene matches: 4. The germline V gene encodes CDR1 MNHEY and CDR2 SVGAGI. CDR3 nucleotides: TGTGCCAGCAGTTACTCATTGACAGGGGCGAACACTGAAGCTTTCTTT. This translates into CASSYSLTGANTEAFF.

This clonotype appeared a single time. A clone one base away is much larger, so this may be a read error. The chain links TRBV11-2 to TRBJ2-1; 10 bases fit TRBD2. J was trimmed by 7 bases and V by 8 bases; bases with no gene match: 17. CDR3 length: 17 residues. Germline assignment: CDR1 SGHAT and CDR2 FQNNGV. The CDR3 region is CASGSNRAGGHVNEQFF. For the CDR3, the DNA is TGTGCCAGCGGCTCCAACCGAGCGGGGGGGCATGTTAATGAGCAGTTCTTC.

V is TRBV7-8 and J is TRBJ2-7; TRBD1 agrees at 10 bases. Germline V gene sequence: CDR1 SGHVS, CDR2 FQNEAQ. V trimming: 1 base; J trimming: 4 bases; junction bases outside the gene matches: 7. The CDR3 loop spans 16 amino acids. DNA for the CDR3: TGTGCCAGCAGCTTAGACTACGGGACAGGGGTATACGAGCAGTACTTC. Protein product: CASSLDYGTGVYEQYF.

This rearrangement joins TRBV10-3 to TRBJ2-1; 10 nucleotides agree with TRBD1. The CDR3 consists of 12 residues. The germline V gene encodes CDR1 ENHRY and CDR2 SYGVKD. V was clipped by 6 bases and J by 9 bases; unmatched bases: 2. The CDR3 loop is CAIRGQGSEQFF. CDR3 in DNA: TGTGCCATCAGGGGACAGGGGAGTGAGCAGTTCTTC.

This chain links TRBV10-3 with TRBJ1-5, with 9 bases identical to TRBD1. CDR1 ENHRY and CDR2 SYGVKD come from the germline V gene. The V gene end was trimmed by 10 bases and the J gene end by 2 bases; junction bases not matched to a gene: 15. The CDR3 runs 17 residues. The CDR3 loop is CATQQTGTGRGNQPQHF. CDR3 in DNA: TGTGCCACTCAACAGACCGGGACAGGGAGGGGCAATCAGCCCCAGCATTTT.

There are a few counts of this clonotype. This chain links TRBV6-1 with TRBJ2-1; 8 bases map to TRBD1. The V gene's germline CDR1 is MNHNS and CDR2 SASEGT. The J segment lost 16 bases and the V segment lost 3 bases, leaving 8 bases of the junction unmatched. This CDR3 contains 12 residues. The CDR3 DNA sequence: TGTGCCAGCAGTGACCGGACAGGGTCCGGATTCTTC. It translates to CASSDRTGSGFF.

A few counts support this clonotype. One junction end disagrees with the germline gene, perhaps due to a read error. The gene calls are TRBV5-3 and TRBJ2-5; D unclear. TRBV5-3 counts as an open reading frame of uncertain function. There are 13 residues in the CDR3. CDR3 loop: CASSFSSQETQYF. In DNA form, the CDR3 reads TGTGCCAGCAGCTTCTCCTCTCAGGAGACCCAGTACTTC.

V usage is TRBV7-3 and J usage is TRBJ1-1, with D hard to call. V was trimmed by 2 bases and J by 0 bases, leaving 10 bases between them. In germline, CDR1 is SGHTA, CDR2 FQGTGA. CDR3 size: 15 residues. The CDR3: CASSLSVQLNTEAFF. The CDR3 DNA is TGTGCCAGCAGCTTATCCGTACAGCTGAACACTGAAGCTTTCTTT.

This clonotype has at least ten counts. The CDR3 loop reads CSARDEAGGYQPQHF. As DNA, the CDR3 is TGCAGTGCTAGAGATGAGGCAGGGGGCTATCAGCCCCAGCATTTT. The rearrangement joins TRBV20-1 to TRBJ1-5; 8 bases agree with TRBD1. The germline V gene has CDR1 DFQATT and CDR2 SNEGSKA (reference sequence). Germline trimming cut 0 bases from V and 5 bases from J; bases unmatched to any gene: 6. The CDR3 length is 15 residues.